The clone carrying this TCR beta chain has more than one count but fewer than ten. Its antigen is undetermined. This entry comes from a study of CD8+ T cells in alopecia areata. Study in general: Twice daily, treated patients received 5 to 10 mg of oral tofacitinib. Study-wide results and caveats: Besides other cells, scalp samples also yield sequences of resident alphabeta T cells from normal skin.

The investigators collected lesional scalp punch biopsies and peripheral blood from alopecia areata patients. Using a FACSAria, the CD4+ and CD8+ T cells were sorted from the PBMCs. Sequencing used cDNA as its template, made by extracting RNA and reverse transcribing it. Measured with immunoSEQ multiplex PCR; TCRdb has only the in-frame clones, and not every one. The data contain about 130,000 clones, roughly 58% of them singletons. V dropped 6 bases and J dropped 5 bases, with 23 bases sitting between them. The CDR3 sequence is 16 residues long. Germline lookup yields CDR1 MNHNY and CDR2 SVGAGI (reference sequence).

The chain couples TRBV6-6 to TRBJ2-7, with TRBD1 as a possible D gene (5 bases). The sequencing here drew on CD4+ T cells sorted from blood, taken at week 0. This clonotype originated in a human donor with alopecia areata. The CDR3 is CASRPADRGFHHEQYF. The CDR3 DNA is TGTGCCAGCAGACCCGCAGACAGAGGTTTCCACCACGAGCAGTACTTC.